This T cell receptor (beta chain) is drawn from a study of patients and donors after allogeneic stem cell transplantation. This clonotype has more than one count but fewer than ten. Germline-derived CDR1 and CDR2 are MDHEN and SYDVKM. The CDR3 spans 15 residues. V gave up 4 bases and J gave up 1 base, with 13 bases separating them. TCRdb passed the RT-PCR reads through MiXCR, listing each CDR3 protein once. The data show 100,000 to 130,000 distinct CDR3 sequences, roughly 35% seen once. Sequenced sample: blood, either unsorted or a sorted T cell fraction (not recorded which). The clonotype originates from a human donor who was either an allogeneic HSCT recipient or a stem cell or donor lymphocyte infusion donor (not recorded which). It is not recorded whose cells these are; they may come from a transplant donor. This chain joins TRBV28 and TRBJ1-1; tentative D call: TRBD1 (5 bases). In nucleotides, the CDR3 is TGTGCCAGCAGTTCGGGGACCGCCGCGAACACTGAAGCTTTCTTT. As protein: CASSSGTAANTEAFF.